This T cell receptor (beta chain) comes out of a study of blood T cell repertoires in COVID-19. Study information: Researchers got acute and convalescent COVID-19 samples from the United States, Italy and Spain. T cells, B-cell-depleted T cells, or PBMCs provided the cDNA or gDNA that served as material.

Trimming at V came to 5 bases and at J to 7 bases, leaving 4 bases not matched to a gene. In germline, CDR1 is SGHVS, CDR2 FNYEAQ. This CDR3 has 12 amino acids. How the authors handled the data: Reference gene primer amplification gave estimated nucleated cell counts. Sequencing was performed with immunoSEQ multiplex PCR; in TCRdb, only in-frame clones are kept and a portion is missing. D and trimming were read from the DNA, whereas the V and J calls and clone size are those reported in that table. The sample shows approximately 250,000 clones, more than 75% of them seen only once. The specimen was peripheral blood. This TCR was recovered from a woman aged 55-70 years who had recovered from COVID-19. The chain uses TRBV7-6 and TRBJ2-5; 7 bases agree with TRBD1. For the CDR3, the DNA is TGTGCCAGCAGCCATGCAGGGGGGACCCAGTACTTC. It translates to CASSHAGGTQYF.